One and the same sample provided the 22 T cell receptor beta chains below, sequenced in a study of shared clonotypes between healthy human individuals. Produced via immunoSEQ multiplex PCR; TCRdb's table is partial and in-frame only. The data contain more than 400,000 clones, approximately 78% of them singletons. The sequenced sample was PBMCs. The origin of the receptors is a woman in her thirties or forties in good health. Some clones in this sample may be carry-over from other donors' samples.

The CDR3 loop reads CASTSNTEAFF. In nucleotides, the CDR3 is TGTGCCAGCACCTCAAACACTGAAGCTTTCTTT. V gene TRBV7-9 combines with J gene TRBJ1-1; no clear D. Trimming removed 7 bases from V and 2 bases from J, with 5 bases in between. Germline V gene sequence: CDR1 SEHNR, CDR2 FQNEAQ (reference sequence). The CDR3 consists of 11 residues.

This clone appeared a few times. The chain links TRBV7-2 to TRBJ2-5; 9 positions agree with TRBD2. CDR3 length: 15 residues. After removal of 2 bases from V and 5 bases from J, the junction contained 6 bases not matched to a gene. Germline V CDR1 and CDR2: SGHTA, FQGNSA. CDR3 sequence (DNA): TGTGCCAGCAGCTTAATGAGCGGGAGGTGGGAGACCCAGTACTTC. Its protein product is CASSLMSGRWETQYF.

The chain carries TRBV25-1 and TRBJ1-1, with TRBD1 identical over 7 bases. CDR1 MGHDK and CDR2 SYGVNS come from the germline V gene. The CDR3 is made up of 13 amino acids. J lost 6 bases, V lost 8 bases, and 9 bases had no gene match. CDR3 protein: CASLPTGTAEAFF. The CDR3 DNA reads TGTGCCAGCCTTCCTACCGGGACAGCTGAAGCTTTCTTT.

This sequence joins TRBV7-3 and TRBJ2-7; D is undetermined. Per germline, CDR1 SGHTA and CDR2 FQGTGA. V was pared by 2 bases and J by 3 bases, with 11 bases between. The CDR3 is made up of 14 amino acids. The CDR3 DNA is TGTGCCAGCAGCTTAGGTGCAGGATACTACGAGCAGTACTTC. It specifies CASSLGAGYYEQYF.

This clone has only a few counts. The sample has other DNA sequences that encode this CDR3 too. The genes are TRBV14 and TRBJ1-2; 9 bases map to TRBD1. After removal of 4 bases from V and 6 bases from J, the junction contained 3 bases not matched to a gene. This CDR3 has 13 residues. The germline V gene has CDR1 SGHDN and CDR2 FVKESK. This CDR3 reads CASSPRTGDGYTF. DNA for the CDR3: TGTGCCAGCAGCCCGCGGACAGGGGATGGCTACACCTTC.

The table lists this clone with a count of one. V gene TRBV7-9 combines with J gene TRBJ1-4; D might be TRBD1 (6 bases). The germline V gene has CDR1 SEHNR and CDR2 FQNEAQ (reference sequence). Trimming took 6 bases from V and 3 from J, leaving 14 bases between them. This CDR3 is built from 15 residues. CDR3 protein: CASRPQGGANEKLFF. As DNA, the CDR3 is TGTGCCAGCAGGCCACAGGGCGGAGCTAATGAAAAACTGTTTTTT.

CDR3 bases: TGTGCCAGCAGTTCTTACCACGCGGGAGGGGTCACCGGGGAGCTGTTTTTT. Translated: CASSSYHAGGVTGELFF. The chain combines TRBV27 with TRBJ2-2; TRBD2 agrees at 9 bases. The CDR3 runs 17 residues. Germline CDR1 is MNHEY and CDR2 is SMNVEV (reference sequence). The V segment lost 4 bases and the J segment 4 bases; nucleotides outside the gene matches: 10.

The chain employs TRBV14 and TRBJ2-1; 8 nucleotides line up with TRBD2. CDR3 length: 13 residues. V was clipped by 7 bases and J by 6 bases; unmatched bases: 5. Germline values: CDR1 SGHDN, CDR2 FVKESK. The CDR3 region has the DNA TGTGCCAGCAAGGGACTAGGAGTCAATGAGCAGTTCTTC. Translating it yields CASKGLGVNEQFF. Together with reference TRBV14 and TRBJ2-1, the CDR3 gives the full variable domain: EAGVTQFPSHSVIEKGQTVTLRCDPISGHDNLYWYRRVMGKEIKFLLHFVKESKQDESGMPNNRFLAERTGGTYSTLKVQPAELEDSGVYFCASKGLGVNEQFFGPGTRLTVL.

This clone appeared a single time. The chain is built from TRBV18 and TRBJ2-7; D ambiguous. Per the germline V gene, CDR1 is KGHSH and CDR2 is LQKENI. The CDR3 has 13 amino acids. The germline V and J ends were trimmed by 3 bases and 3 bases, with 9 bases remaining between them. The CDR3 region has the DNA TGTGCCAGCTCACCGGACGGATTCTACGAGCAGTACTTC. Its translation is CASSPDGFYEQYF.

A word on this clone: A much larger clone lies one base from this, so it may be a read error. J is TRBJ1-2 and V is TRBV27, with D possibly being TRBD1 (6 bases). The CDR3 runs 13 residues. V was cut by 0 bases and J by 6 bases, with 8 bases left in between. The germline gives CDR1 MNHEY, CDR2 SMNVEV (reference sequence). The CDR3 here is CASSLSDSDGYTF. The CDR3 DNA reads as TGTGCCAGCAGTTTATCGGACAGCGATGGCTACACCTTC.

This clone turned up a few times. This chain connects TRBV5-4 to TRBJ1-2, with D uncertain. The CDR3 is 13 residues long. Germline CDR1 SGHNT, CDR2 YYREEE (reference sequence). V was pared by 0 bases and J by 5 bases, with 8 bases between. In DNA form, the CDR3 reads TGTGCCAGCAGCTTGGTAGGGTCGTATGGCTACACCTTC. It encodes CASSLVGSYGYTF.

The chain carries TRBV5-1 and TRBJ2-7; TRBD2 matches 14 bases. V lost 0 bases and J lost 7; bases outside the gene matches: 12. CDR3 size: 18 residues. Germline V CDR1 and CDR2: SGHRS, YFSETQ. The CDR3 spells CASSLGDLRLAGGREQYF. The CDR3 bases are TGCGCCAGCAGCTTGGGGGACCTTCGACTAGCGGGAGGGCGTGAGCAGTACTTC.

This clone was recorded only once. The CDR3 DNA reads TGTGCCAGCAGCTTAGGATCGGGACAGTCCTACAATGAGCAGTTCTTC. This codes for CASSLGSGQSYNEQFF. The V and J genes are TRBV11-2 and TRBJ2-1; 7 nucleotides match TRBD1. J gave up 1 base and V 1 base, and 4 bases lay outside the gene matches. Germline CDR1 and CDR2: SGHAT and FQNNGV. The CDR3 contains 16 residues. The entire variable domain, with the rest obtained from reference TRBV11-2 and TRBJ2-1, is as follows: EAGVAQSPRYKIIEKRQSVAFWCNPISGHATLYWYQQILGQGPKLLIQFQNNGVVDDSQLPKDRFSAERLKGVDSTLKIQPAKLEDSAVYLCASSLGSGQSYNEQFFGPGTRLTVL.

The chain carries TRBV6-1 and TRBJ1-5; no reliable D call. This CDR3 is built from 13 residues. V lost 7 bases, J lost 7 bases, and 14 bases lay in between. CDR1 and CDR2 from the germline V gene are MNHNS and SASEGT. For the CDR3, the DNA is TGTGCCAGCAAGGCAGGATTTAGACAGCCCCAGCATTTT. Its protein is CASKAGFRQPQHF.

The chain carries TRBV7-2 and TRBJ2-3; no clear D. The length of the CDR3 is 13 residues. V shed 5 bases and J shed 8 bases, with 14 bases lying between them. The germline V gene has CDR1 SGHTA and CDR2 FQGNSA. The CDR3 nucleotides read TGTGCCAGCAGCCTCCCGGTTTTGAGTACGCAGTATTTT. This codes for CASSLPVLSTQYF.

The V and J genes are TRBV6-1 and TRBJ2-1; no definite D call. Trimming removed 8 bases at V and 6 bases at J, with 8 bases between. The CDR3 sequence is 11 residues long. Germline-derived CDR1 and CDR2 are MNHNS and SASEGT. The CDR3 nucleotides are TGTGCCAGCCGAAGGGCCAATGAGCAGTTCTTC. Its protein is CASRRANEQFF.

The chain combines TRBV30 with TRBJ1-5, with D tentatively TRBD1 (6 bases). From germline, CDR1 is GTSNPN and CDR2 SVGIG (reference sequence). This CDR3 spans 13 amino acids. The ends were cut back, 3 bases at V and 5 bases at J, with 11 bases in the middle. The CDR3 spells CAWSTGKDQPQHF. CDR3 DNA sequence: TGTGCCTGGAGCACAGGGAAGGATCAGCCCCAGCATTTT.

This chain joins TRBV7-3 and TRBJ2-1; TRBD2 matches 8 bases. The V segment lost 5 bases and the J segment 10 bases; nucleotides outside the gene matches: 16. This CDR3 has 16 residues. Germline loops: CDR1 SGHTA, CDR2 FQGTGA. CDR3 in amino acids: CASSLIRAGGPGEQFF. The CDR3 coding sequence is TGTGCCAGCAGCCTGATTCGGGCGGGAGGCCCCGGGGAGCAGTTCTTC.

The chain employs TRBV30 and TRBJ1-2; D is possibly TRBD1 (6 bases). V lost 3 bases and J 0 bases, leaving 11 bases between the germline ends. This CDR3 has 14 amino acids. Germline V gene data show CDR1 as GTSNPN and CDR2 as SVGIG (reference sequence). CDR3 DNA sequence: TGTGCCTGGAGGTCGGCAGGGGCTAACTATGGCTACACCTTC. Translation: CAWRSAGANYGYTF.

V is TRBV7-9 and J is TRBJ2-1; possible D gene TRBD2, 6 bases. The germline V gene has CDR1 SEHNR and CDR2 FQNEAQ (reference sequence). V was trimmed by 3 bases and J by 10 bases, leaving 13 bases between them. The CDR3 is 13 residues long. Here the CDR3 reads CASSLGWEAEQFF. The CDR3 DNA reads TGTGCCAGCAGCTTGGGGTGGGAGGCGGAGCAGTTCTTC.

The chain joins TRBV7-3 to TRBJ2-2; 13 nucleotides line up with TRBD2. V lost 5 bases, J lost 8 bases, and 8 bases stayed unmatched. The V gene's germline CDR1 is SGHTA and CDR2 FQGTGA. The CDR3 consists of 16 residues. This CDR3 reads CASSLTGTSGTGELFF. The CDR3 DNA sequence: TGTGCCAGCAGCCTTACCGGGACTAGCGGGACTGGGGAGCTGTTTTTT.

V is TRBV4-3 and J is TRBJ1-2, with 8 positions matching TRBD1. The CDR3 has 16 amino acids. Unmatched junction bases numbered 15, after V lost 4 bases and J lost 8 bases. From germline, CDR1 is LGHNA and CDR2 YSLEER. The CDR3 coding sequence is TGCGCCAGCAGCCTCTCCTCTCGGACAGGGAGGTTAGGCTACACCTTC. Its protein product is CASSLSSRTGRLGYTF.